Detailed here is one TCR beta chain. This clonotype was seen at least ten times. Its antigen has not been determined. Base-call qualities are not available, and no considerably larger clone is one nucleotide away. TCRdb records Illumina MiSeq as the sequencer. Quantitative 5'-RACE with molecular barcodes was used to prepare TCR beta libraries. Concerning the study's data processing: Disease-linked TCR variants were identified with a new computational method built on a probabilistic model of VDJ rearrangement. The public sequencing data were trimmed at Q25 with fastp and processed into clonotypes with MiXCR by TCRdb, which kept only in-frame beta chains. Records with the same CDR3 protein are collapsed into one entry carrying the most frequent genes and DNA. TCRdb, not the authors, supplied the V and J calls. In all, the sample holds tens of thousands of distinct CDR3 sequences, and 6.5% to 9% of those were seen once. Approximately 29% of the sample is held by the ten biggest clonotypes.

The data are from a study of CD8 T cells in ankylosing spondylitis (dated by TCRdb to about 2017). Broadly, across the study: To find TCR variants linked to disease, the study profiled T cell receptor beta repertoires in ankylosing spondylitis patients and healthy donors. The full study cohort comprised 20 to 25 ankylosing spondylitis patients and around 100 healthy donors. Samples of peripheral blood were taken, and for ankylosing spondylitis patients, synovial fluid was collected as well.

Overall study outcomes, separate from this receptor: Some motif variants had previously been reported in the synovial fluid and blood of reactive arthritis patients, which suggests shared mechanisms of disease initiation. Blood from ankylosing spondylitis patients appeared to be characterized by a TCR beta motif made up of seven or eight highly homologous amino acid variants. The disease-linked clones showed a CD8+ phenotype and occurred at relatively low frequencies in peripheral blood. The disease-linked clones were reported as significantly enriched in matched synovial fluid samples from ankylosing spondylitis patients.

The receptor was isolated from a male donor with ankylosing spondylitis or in good health (not recorded which). Sequenced: blood.

This receptor has the CDR3 CASSLEASRNNEQFF. The nucleotides read TGTGCCAGCAGCTTAGAGGCTAGCCGTAACAATGAGCAGTTCTTC. The V and J genes are TRBV7-9 and TRBJ2-1; TRBD2 is a possible D gene, resting on 5 matching bases. The CDR3, from cysteine to phenylalanine, totals 15 residues. Kept here is only the CDR3 DNA, which spans 45 bases and is read in frame from base 1. Deletion took 1 base off V and 5 bases off J, with a span of 12 bases between the germline ends. Reading the germline V gene (reference sequence) gives CDR1 SEHNR and CDR2 FQNEAQ.